The present TCR beta chain was sequenced within a study of graft-versus-host responses after intestinal transplantation. The overall study: Transplants were multivisceral, liver-intestinal, or isolated intestinal. Every recipient had anti-thymocyte globulin induction and about three years of tacrolimus plus steroids.

With regard to this clone: Its antigen is still unknown.

Lymphocytes (intraepithelial and lamina propria) were released by processing the graft tissue. Trimming left V 4 bases short and J 2 bases short, with 14 bases between. Germline V CDR1 and CDR2: SGHNT, YYREEE (reference sequence). The CDR3 covers 15 residues. Using immunoSEQ multiplex PCR, the repertoire was profiled, and TCRdb retains in-frame clones only, with some absent. This sample carries 15,000 to 20,000 clones, approximately 70% of them seen once, and the ten largest clones take 8% to 9.5%. Study-level points and caveats: Early post-transplant HvG declines tracked with peak circulating GvH clone levels. Recipient-marrow GvH clones were detected, some having first appeared in ileum or blood.

The specimen was ileum tissue, collected approximately 3 weeks after intestinal transplant. The rearrangement joins TRBV5-4 to TRBJ2-3; a weak D match, TRBD2 (6 bases). The TCR sequence derives from a human patient who received an intestinal transplant, so some T cells may come from the graft donor. In DNA, the CDR3 is TGTGCCAGCAGCCCCTCGCGGGGAGTCACAGATACGCAGTATTTT. It translates to CASSPSRGVTDTQYF.